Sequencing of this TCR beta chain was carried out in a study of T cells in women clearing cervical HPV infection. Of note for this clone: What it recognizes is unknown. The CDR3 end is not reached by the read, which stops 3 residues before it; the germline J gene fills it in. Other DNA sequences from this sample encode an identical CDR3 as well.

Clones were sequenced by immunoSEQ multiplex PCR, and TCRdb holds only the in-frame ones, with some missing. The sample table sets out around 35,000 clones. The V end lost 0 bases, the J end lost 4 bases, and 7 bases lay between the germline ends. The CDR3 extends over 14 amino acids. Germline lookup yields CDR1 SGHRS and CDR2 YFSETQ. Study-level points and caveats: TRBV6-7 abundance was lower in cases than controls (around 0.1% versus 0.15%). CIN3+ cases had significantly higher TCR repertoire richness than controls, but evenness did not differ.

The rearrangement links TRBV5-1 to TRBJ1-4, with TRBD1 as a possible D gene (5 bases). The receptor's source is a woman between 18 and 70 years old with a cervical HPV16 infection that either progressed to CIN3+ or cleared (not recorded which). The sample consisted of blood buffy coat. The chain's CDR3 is CASSLGQGNEKLFF. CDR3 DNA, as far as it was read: TGCGCCAGCAGCTTGGGGCAGGGTAATGAAAAA.